This T cell receptor beta chain derives from a study of blood T cell repertoires in COVID-19. Authors' methods: Amplification of reference gene primers was used by the study to estimate nucleated cell counts. Assay used: immunoSEQ multiplex PCR; TCRdb lists only in-frame clones, some missing. The V and J calls and clone size were taken over from that table, and D and trimming were inferred from the DNA. Altogether approximately 75,000 clones are present, less than 85% being singletons, with the ten largest covering 2.5% to 3%. Trimming stripped 4 bases from V and 13 bases from J, with 17 bases between. This CDR3 has 13 amino acids. Looked up from germline, CDR1 is SGHKS and CDR2 is YYEKEE (reference sequence).

The sample was peripheral blood. The J gene is TRBJ1-4, the V gene TRBV5-5, with D perhaps matching TRBD1 (6 bases). The clonotype was recovered from a human donor with acute or convalescent COVID-19. The donor label of this sample is uncertain. The CDR3 DNA follows: TGTGCCAGCAGCCGGACAGACCTCACGAGACTGTTTTTT. Translated, it gives CASSRTDLTRLFF.